Following are 5 T cell receptor beta chains from one sample sequenced in a study of blood T cell repertoires in COVID-19. Only in-frame clones appear in the TCRdb table, and some are missing; sequencing was by immunoSEQ multiplex PCR. Here the sample spans more than 200,000 clones, around 86% being singletons. Sequencing used peripheral blood. Source of these receptors: a man at least 80 years old with acute or convalescent COVID-19.

About this clone: The sample carries other DNA sequences with the same CDR3. This chain links TRBV27 with TRBJ1-1; D ambiguous. This CDR3 is built from 13 residues. Germline lookup yields CDR1 MNHEY and CDR2 SMNVEV (reference sequence). The V gene lost 3 bases and the J gene lost 1 base, with 6 bases spanning the gap. DNA of the CDR3: TGTGCCAGCAGTTTGCGCGAGAACACTGAAGCTTTCTTT. Translation gives CASSLRENTEAFF.

This chain connects TRBV11-3 to TRBJ2-2; 9 bases match TRBD2. Germline V CDR1 and CDR2: SGHNT, YENEEA. The trim removed 4 bases at V and 5 bases at J, leaving 8 bases unmatched. The CDR3 covers 16 residues. The CDR3 sequence: CASSSRGAGGTGELFF. DNA for the CDR3: TGTGCCAGCAGCTCCCGAGGAGCGGGAGGTACCGGGGAGCTGTTTTTT.

The chain carries TRBV28 and TRBJ2-1, with D unresolved. V shed 2 bases and J shed 10 bases, with 9 bases lying between them. The germline gives CDR1 MDHEN, CDR2 SYDVKM. The CDR3 extends over 12 amino acids. In DNA, the CDR3 is TGTGCCAGCAGTTTACTTAGTGCCGAGCAGTTCTTC. Its protein product is CASSLLSAEQFF.

This chain links TRBV24-1 with TRBJ2-1; 8 bases line up with TRBD2. Germline V CDR1 and CDR2: KGHDR, SFDVKD. The CDR3 sequence is 16 residues long. V shed 3 bases, J shed 6 bases, and the junction held 9 bases outside the gene matches. CDR3 residues: CATSDPLAGSSNEQFF. The CDR3, as DNA: TGTGCCACCAGTGATCCCTTAGCGGGGTCTAGCAATGAGCAGTTCTTC.

The chain combines TRBV6-2 or TRBV6-3 with TRBJ1-5; no definite D call. From germline, CDR1 is MNHEY and CDR2 SVGEGT. The CDR3 loop spans 18 amino acids. The V and J ends lost 4 bases and 0 bases respectively, with 19 bases between them. The chain's CDR3 is CASSSRKEKTYSNQPQHF. The CDR3 DNA sequence: TGTGCCAGCAGTTCCCGTAAGGAAAAGACATATAGCAATCAGCCCCAGCATTTT.